This T cell receptor (beta chain) was captured in a study of monozygotic twins with cystic fibrosis. General study results and limits: Monozygotic CF twins shared more identical nucleotide clonotypes than unrelated patients. Clonality was generally low (median roughly 0.01), higher in the most severe patients. V usage most resembled the co-twin in 13 of 16 pairs.

This CDR3 region has 15 residues. Germline V gene sequence: CDR1 LNHDA, CDR2 SQIVND (reference sequence). V lost 5 bases and J 0 bases, leaving 12 bases between the germline ends. Comments on this clone: No antigen is known for it.

Profiling relied on immunoSEQ multiplex PCR, and the TCRdb table lists in-frame clones only, not all of them. Here the sample spans approximately 21,000 clones, just under 90% being singletons. The TCR sequence derives from a woman in her 30s with cystic fibrosis. The chain couples TRBV19 to TRBJ2-3; tentatively, D is TRBD1 (6 bases). The sequenced material came from blood. The CDR3 DNA reads TGTGCCAGTAGTCTCCGGGACATAAGCACAGATACGCAGTATTTT. This sequence encodes CASSLRDISTDTQYF. The variable domain in full, completed from reference TRBV19 and TRBJ2-3, reads DGGITQSPKYLFRKEGQNVTLSCEQNLNHDAMYWYRQDPGQGLRLIYYSQIVNDFQKGDIAEGYSVSREKKESFPLTVTSAQKNPTAFYLCASSLRDISTDTQYFGPGTRLTVL.